This T cell receptor (beta chain) is from a study of CD8 T cells in ankylosing spondylitis. Points from the study as a whole: In synovial fluid and blood from reactive arthritis, some motif variants were previously reported.

MiXCR, run by TCRdb on the 5' RACE reads, gives a single entry per CDR3 protein. The sample comprises 100,000 to 150,000 distinct CDR3 sequences, around 7% of which are singletons, and 12% rests with the top ten. This clonotype has at least ten counts. Its antigen is as yet unknown. The specimen sequenced was blood, either unsorted or a sorted T cell fraction (not recorded which). The sequence came from a male donor with ankylosing spondylitis or in good health (not recorded which).

CDR3: CASSLSGRSGTDTQYF. In DNA form, the CDR3 reads TGTGCCAGCAGCTTATCAGGACGGAGCGGAACAGATACGCAGTATTTT. V is TRBV7-2 and J is TRBJ2-3; the D gene is possibly TRBD2 (5 bases). Trimming took 2 bases from V and 3 from J, leaving 15 bases between them. Looked up from germline, CDR1 is SGHTA and CDR2 is FQGNSA. This CDR3 is built from 16 residues. The full variable domain, rest sourced from reference TRBV7-2 and TRBJ2-3, is GAGVSQSPSNKVTEKGKDVELRCDPISGHTALYWYRQSLGQGLEFLIYFQGNSAPDKSGLPSDRFSAERTGGSVSTLTIQRTQQEDSAVYLCASSLSGRSGTDTQYFGPGTRLTVL.